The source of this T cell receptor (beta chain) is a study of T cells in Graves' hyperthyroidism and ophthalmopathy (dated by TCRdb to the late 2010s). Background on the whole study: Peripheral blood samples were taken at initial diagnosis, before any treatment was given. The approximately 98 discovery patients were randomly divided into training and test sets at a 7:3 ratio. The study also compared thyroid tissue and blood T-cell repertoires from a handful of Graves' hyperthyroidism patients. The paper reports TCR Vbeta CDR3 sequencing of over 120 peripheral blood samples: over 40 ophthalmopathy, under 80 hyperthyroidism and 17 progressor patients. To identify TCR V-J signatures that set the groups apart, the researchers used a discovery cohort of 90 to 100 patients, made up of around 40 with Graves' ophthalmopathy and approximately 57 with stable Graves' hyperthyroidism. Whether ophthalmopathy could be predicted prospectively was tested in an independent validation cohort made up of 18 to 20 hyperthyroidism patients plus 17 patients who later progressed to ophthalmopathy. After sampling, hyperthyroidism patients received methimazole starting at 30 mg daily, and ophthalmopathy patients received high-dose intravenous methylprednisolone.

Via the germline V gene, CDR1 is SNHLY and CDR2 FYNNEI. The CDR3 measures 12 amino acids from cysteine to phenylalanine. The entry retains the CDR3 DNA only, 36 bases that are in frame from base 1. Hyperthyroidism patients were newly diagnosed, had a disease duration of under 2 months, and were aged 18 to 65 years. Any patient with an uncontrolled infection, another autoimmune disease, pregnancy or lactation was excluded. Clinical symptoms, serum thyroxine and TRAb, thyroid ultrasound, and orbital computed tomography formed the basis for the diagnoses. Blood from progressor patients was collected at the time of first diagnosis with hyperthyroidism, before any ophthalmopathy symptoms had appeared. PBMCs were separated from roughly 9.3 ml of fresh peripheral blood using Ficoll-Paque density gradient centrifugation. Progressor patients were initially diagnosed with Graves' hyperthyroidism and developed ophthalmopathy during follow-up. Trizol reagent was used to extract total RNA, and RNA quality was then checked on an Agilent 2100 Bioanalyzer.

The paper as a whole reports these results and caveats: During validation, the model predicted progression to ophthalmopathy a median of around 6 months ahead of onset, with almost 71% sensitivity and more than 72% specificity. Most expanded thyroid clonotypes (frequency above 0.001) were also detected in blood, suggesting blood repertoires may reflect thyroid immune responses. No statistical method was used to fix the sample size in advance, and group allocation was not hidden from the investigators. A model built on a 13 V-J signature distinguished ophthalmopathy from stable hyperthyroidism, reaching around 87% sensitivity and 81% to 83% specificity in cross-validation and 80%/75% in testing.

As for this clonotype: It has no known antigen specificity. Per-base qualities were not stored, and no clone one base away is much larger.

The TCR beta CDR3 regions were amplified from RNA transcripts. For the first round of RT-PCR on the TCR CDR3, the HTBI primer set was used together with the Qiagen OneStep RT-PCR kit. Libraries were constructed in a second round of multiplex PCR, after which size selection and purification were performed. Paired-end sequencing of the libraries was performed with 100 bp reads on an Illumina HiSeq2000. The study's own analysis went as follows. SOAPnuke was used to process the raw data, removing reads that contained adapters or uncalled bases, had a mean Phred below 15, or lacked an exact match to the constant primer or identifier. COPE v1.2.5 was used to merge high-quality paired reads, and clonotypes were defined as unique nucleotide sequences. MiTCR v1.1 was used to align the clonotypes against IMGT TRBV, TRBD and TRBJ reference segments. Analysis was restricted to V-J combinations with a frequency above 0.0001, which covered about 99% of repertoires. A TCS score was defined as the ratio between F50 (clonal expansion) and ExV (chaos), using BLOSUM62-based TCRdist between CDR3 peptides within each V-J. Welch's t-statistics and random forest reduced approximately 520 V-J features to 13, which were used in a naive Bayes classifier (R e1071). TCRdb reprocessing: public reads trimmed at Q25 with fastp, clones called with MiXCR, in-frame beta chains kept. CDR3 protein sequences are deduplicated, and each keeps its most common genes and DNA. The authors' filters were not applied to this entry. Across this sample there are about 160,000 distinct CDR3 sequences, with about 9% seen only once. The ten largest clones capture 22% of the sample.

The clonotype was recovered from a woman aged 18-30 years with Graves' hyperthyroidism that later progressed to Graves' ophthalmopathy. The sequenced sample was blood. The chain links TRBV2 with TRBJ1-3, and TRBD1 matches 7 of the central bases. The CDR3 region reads CTTEGQGNTIYF. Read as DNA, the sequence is TGTACCACCGAGGGACAGGGAAACACCATATATTTT.